This TCR beta chain comes out of a study of Graves' ophthalmopathy and Graves' hyperthyroidism. The study's findings and limits: Among thyroid clonotypes expanded above 0.001 frequency, most also appeared in blood. Between ophthalmopathy and stable hyperthyroidism, a 13-signature model drew a separation with roughly 85% sensitivity and 75% to 82% specificity.

This clonotype was picked up a small number of times. Its antigen is still unknown. Patients newly diagnosed with hyperthyroidism, under 2 months' duration, were aged 18 to 65, the study reports. As diagnostic evidence, clinical symptoms, serum thyroxine, TRAb, thyroid ultrasound and orbital computed tomography were relied upon. RNA transcripts were the template, and TCR beta CDR3 regions were amplified from them. RT-PCR with HTBI primers came first, then second-round multiplex PCR. TCRdb redid the calling of the multiplex PCR reads with MiXCR, one entry per CDR3 protein. The sample holds more than 1,000,000 distinct CDR3 sequences, 36% seen once. Per germline, CDR1 SGHRS and CDR2 YFSETQ. The CDR3 spans 16 residues. Trimming stripped 0 bases from V and 0 bases from J, with 9 bases between.

The V and J genes are TRBV5-1 and TRBJ2-2, with D uncertain. Material: peripheral blood or thyroid tissue (not recorded which). This clonotype was obtained from an adult man with Graves' hyperthyroidism. DNA of the CDR3: TGCGCCAGCAGCTTGGTAGCCCCCTCGAACACCGGGGAGCTGTTTTTT. Amino acid sequence: CASSLVAPSNTGELFF.